Listed below are T cell receptor beta chains from one sample, sequenced in a study of T cell changes during pregnancy in multiple sclerosis. Sequencing used immunoSEQ multiplex PCR; TCRdb keeps in-frame clones, though not all of them. The sample shows approximately 130,000 clones, about 94% of them seen only once. The material was peripheral blood, obtained before pregnancy. The receptors come from a female donor with multiple sclerosis, enrolled in a pregnancy study. The CDR3 runs from the conserved cysteine through the conserved F or W. D genes are given only for firm matches. Clone size is not always given. Where it is, it says once, few, many or a class for expanded clones.

>TRBV27|16|TRBJ1-2|NA|NA
CASSSPGQISLHGYTF
TGTGCCAGCAGTTCACCCGGACAGATCTCTCTCCACGGCTACACCTTC
>TRBV7-6|16|TRBJ2-7|TRBD2|NA
CASSLATSATTYEQYF
TGTGCCAGCAGCTTAGCGACTAGCGCCACCACCTACGAGCAGTACTTC
>TRBV6-5|12|TRBJ2-5|NA|NA
CASSTGLETQYF
TGTGCCAGCAGCACAGGGCTAGAGACCCAGTACTTC
>TRBV4-1|15|TRBJ2-7|NA|NA
CASSQDEVRGREQYF
TGCGCCAGCAGCCAAGACGAAGTCCGAGGGAGGGAGCAGTACTTC
>TRBV19|13|TRBJ2-1|NA|NA
CASSIWGEDEQFF
TGTGCCAGTAGTATCTGGGGGGAGGATGAGCAGTTCTTC
>TRBV13|14|TRBJ1-1|TRBD1|NA
CASSGTGANTEAFF
TGTGCCAGCAGCGGTACAGGGGCGAACACTGAAGCTTTCTTT
>TRBV5-4|14|TRBJ2-7|TRBD2|NA
CASSTGGLVYEQYF
TGTGCCAGCAGTACGGGGGGGCTCGTTTATGAGCAGTACTTC
>TRBV20-1|11|TRBJ2-7|NA|few
CSAPIIREQYF
TGCAGTGCTCCCATAATTCGGGAGCAGTACTTC
>TRBV6-1|12|TRBJ1-3|NA|NA
CASHSSGNTIYF
TGTGCCAGCCACAGTTCTGGAAACACCATATATTTT
>TRBV9|14|TRBJ2-7|TRBD1|NA
CASSPRDRPYEQYF
TGTGCCAGCAGCCCGAGGGACAGACCCTACGAGCAGTACTTC
>TRBV5-4|16|TRBJ2-1|TRBD1|NA
CASSSFRDRVNNEQFF
TGTGCCAGCAGCTCCTTCCGGGACAGGGTCAACAATGAGCAGTTCTTC
>TRBV6-4|16|TRBJ2-3|NA|once
CASSDSPRGAGDTQYF
TGTGCCAGCAGTGACAGCCCCCGGGGGGCTGGAGATACGCAGTATTTT
>TRBV6-5|11|TRBJ2-7|NA|NA
CASSRGYEQYF
TGTGCCAGCAGTAGGGGGTACGAGCAGTACTTC
>TRBV5-4|15|TRBJ2-7|NA|NA
CASSLGQPLGREQYF
TGTGCCAGCAGCTTGGGACAACCCTTGGGGAGGGAGCAGTACTTC
>TRBV18|14|TRBJ2-5|TRBD1|few
CASSPGQAEETQYF
TGTGCCAGCTCACCTGGACAGGCCGAAGAGACCCAGTACTTC
>TRBV7-9|15|TRBJ2-1|NA|NA
CASSLSVGGYNEQFF
TGTGCCAGCAGCCTTTCAGTGGGGGGATACAATGAGCAGTTCTTC
>TRBV6-1|14|TRBJ1-2|TRBD1|once
CASSLGQSNYGYTF
TGTGCCAGCAGCCTGGGACAGTCCAACTATGGCTACACCTTC
>TRBV30|14|TRBJ2-6|NA|NA
CAWKGHSGANVLTF
TGTGCCTGGAAGGGACATTCCGGGGCCAACGTCCTGACTTTC
>TRBV2|12|TRBJ1-2|NA|NA
CASQGGYYGYTF
TGTGCCTCACAGGGTGGGTACTATGGCTACACCTTC
>TRBV7-6|13|TRBJ1-1|NA|NA
CASSLGRNTEAFF
TGTGCCAGCAGCTTGGGGAGGAACACTGAAGCTTTCTTT
>TRBV18|15|TRBJ2-7|NA|NA
CASSPPGQGRREQYF
TGTGCCAGCTCCCCTCCCGGGCAGGGTCGAAGGGAGCAGTACTTC
>TRBV2|15|TRBJ2-7|TRBD2|NA
CASTKTSGVPGEQYF
TGTGCCAGCACCAAGACTAGCGGGGTCCCAGGCGAGCAGTACTTC
>TRBV5-1|14|TRBJ2-7|NA|NA
CASSFRGKMDEQYF
TGCGCCAGCAGCTTCCGGGGGAAGATGGACGAGCAGTACTTC
>TRBV18|18|TRBJ2-5|TRBD1|once
CASSLRFRQGTSQETQYF
TGTGCCAGCTCACTCCGTTTTCGACAGGGGACTTCCCAAGAGACCCAGTACTTC
>TRBV5-1|14|TRBJ1-1|NA|NA
CASSLTEMNTEAFF
TGCGCCAGCAGCTTAACAGAGATGAACACTGAAGCTTTCTTT